This TCR beta chain is from a study of blood T cell repertoires in COVID-19. Across the study: From the United States, Italy and Spain came samples of acute and convalescent COVID-19.

The V and J ends lost 8 bases and 5 bases, in that order; junction bases with no gene match: 9. The germline V gene has CDR1 MNHEY and CDR2 SVGAGI. This CDR3 has 13 amino acids. The authors' processing: By means of reference gene primer amplification, nucleated cell counts were estimated. Measured with immunoSEQ multiplex PCR; TCRdb has only the in-frame clones, and not every one. Clonal size and the V and J genes are those of that table, whereas D and trimming came from the DNA. This sample yields about 300,000 clones, of which around nine tenths are seen a single time; approximately 2.6% belongs to the top ten. The study recruited people aged roughly 18 to 95 years across approximately 24 US areas. Participants' own reports of clinical history determined their cohort assignment.

The source material was PBMCs or T cells enriched from blood (not recorded which). V gene TRBV6-5 combines with J gene TRBJ2-7; 7 bases are a match to TRBD2. The clonotype was recovered from a woman between 18 and 29 years old who had recovered from COVID-19. The CDR3 reads CASREVGYHEQYF. CDR3 bases: TGTGCCAGCCGGGAGGTGGGGTACCACGAGCAGTACTTC.